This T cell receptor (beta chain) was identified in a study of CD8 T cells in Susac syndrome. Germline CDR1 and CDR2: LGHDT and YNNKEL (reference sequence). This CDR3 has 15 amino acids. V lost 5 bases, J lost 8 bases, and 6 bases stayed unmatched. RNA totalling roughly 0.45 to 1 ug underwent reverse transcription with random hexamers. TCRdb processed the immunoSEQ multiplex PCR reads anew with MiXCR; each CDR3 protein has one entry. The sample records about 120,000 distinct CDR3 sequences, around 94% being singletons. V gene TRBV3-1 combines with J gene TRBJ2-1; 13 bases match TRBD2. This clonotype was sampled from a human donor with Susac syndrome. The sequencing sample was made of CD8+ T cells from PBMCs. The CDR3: CASSYTSGGVDEQFF. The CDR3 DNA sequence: TGTGCCAGCAGCTACACTAGCGGGGGGGTTGATGAGCAGTTCTTC.